This T cell receptor (beta chain) was sequenced in a study of preoperative IRX-2 immunotherapy in early breast cancer. This CDR3 has 12 residues. Germline values: CDR1 MDHEN, CDR2 SYDVKM. Treatment reported: preoperative locoregional IRX-2 cytokine immunotherapy. Samples came from a phase Ib trial of preoperative locoregional IRX-2 cytokine immunotherapy. Generated by immunoSEQ multiplex PCR, the TCRdb table keeps only in-frame clones and is missing some. The sample carries 35,000 to 45,000 clones, roughly 82% recorded once. The sequences come from lymph node tissue, collected after IRX-2 immunotherapy. The rearrangement links TRBV28 to TRBJ2-7, with D possibly matching TRBD2 (7 bases). The TCR was taken from a human donor with breast cancer. CDR3 protein: CASRRGLYEQYF. CDR3 nucleotide sequence: TGTGCTTCCAGGCGGGGGCTCTACGAGCAGTACTTC.